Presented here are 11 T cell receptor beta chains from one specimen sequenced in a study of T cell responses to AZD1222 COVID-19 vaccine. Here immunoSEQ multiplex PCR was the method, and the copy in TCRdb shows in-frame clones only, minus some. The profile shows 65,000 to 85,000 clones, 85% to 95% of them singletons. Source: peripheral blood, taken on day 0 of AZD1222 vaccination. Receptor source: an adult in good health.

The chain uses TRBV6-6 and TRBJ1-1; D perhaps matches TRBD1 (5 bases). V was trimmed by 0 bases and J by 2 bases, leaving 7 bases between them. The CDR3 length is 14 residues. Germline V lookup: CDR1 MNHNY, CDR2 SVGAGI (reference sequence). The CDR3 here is CASSYSGGNTEAFF. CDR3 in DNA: TGTGCCAGCAGTTACTCGGGGGGAAACACTGAAGCTTTCTTT.

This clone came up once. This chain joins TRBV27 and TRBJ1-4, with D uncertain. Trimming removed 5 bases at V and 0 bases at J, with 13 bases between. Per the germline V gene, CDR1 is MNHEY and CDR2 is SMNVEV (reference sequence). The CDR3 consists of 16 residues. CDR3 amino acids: CASSTLNTATNEKLFF. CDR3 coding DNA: TGTGCCAGCAGTACCCTAAACACCGCAACTAATGAAAAACTGTTTTTT.

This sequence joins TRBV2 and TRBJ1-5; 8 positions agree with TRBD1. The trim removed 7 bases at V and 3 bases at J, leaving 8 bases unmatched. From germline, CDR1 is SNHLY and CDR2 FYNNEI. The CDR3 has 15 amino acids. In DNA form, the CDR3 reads TGTGCCAGCACCCCGGACAGGGCCGACAATCAGCCCCAGCATTTT. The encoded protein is CASTPDRADNQPQHF.

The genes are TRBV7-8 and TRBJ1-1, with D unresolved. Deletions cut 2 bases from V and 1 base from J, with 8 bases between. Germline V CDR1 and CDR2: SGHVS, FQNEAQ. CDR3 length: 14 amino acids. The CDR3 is CASSLRNGNTEAFF. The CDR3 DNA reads TGTGCCAGCAGCTTACGGAATGGGAACACTGAAGCTTTCTTT.

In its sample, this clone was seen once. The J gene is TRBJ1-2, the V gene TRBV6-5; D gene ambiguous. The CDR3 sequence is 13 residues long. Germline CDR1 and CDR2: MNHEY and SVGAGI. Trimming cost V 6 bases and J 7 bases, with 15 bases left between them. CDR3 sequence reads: CASRESAMAGYTF. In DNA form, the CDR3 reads TGTGCCAGCAGGGAGTCAGCGATGGCTGGCTACACCTTC.

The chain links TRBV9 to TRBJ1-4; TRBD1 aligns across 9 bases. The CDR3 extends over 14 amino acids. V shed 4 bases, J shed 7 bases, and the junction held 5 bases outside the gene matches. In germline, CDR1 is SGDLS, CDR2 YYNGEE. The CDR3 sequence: CASSTGQGIEKLFF. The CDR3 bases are TGTGCCAGCAGCACCGGACAGGGGATTGAAAAACTGTTTTTT.

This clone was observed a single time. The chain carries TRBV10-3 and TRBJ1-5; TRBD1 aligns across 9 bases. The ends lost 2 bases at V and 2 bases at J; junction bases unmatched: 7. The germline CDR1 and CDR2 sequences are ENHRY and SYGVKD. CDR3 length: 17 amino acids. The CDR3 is CAISEASQGAGNQPQHF. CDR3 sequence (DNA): TGTGCCATCAGTGAGGCCTCACAGGGGGCAGGCAATCAGCCCCAGCATTTT.

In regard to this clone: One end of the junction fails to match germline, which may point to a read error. CDR3 sequence: CNARPDTQYF. The CDR3 coding sequence is TGCAATGCTAGACCAGATACGCAGTATTTT. The chain combines TRBV20-1 with TRBJ2-3; D uncertain. Germline CDR1 is DFQATT and CDR2 is SNEGSKA (reference sequence). The CDR3 is 10 amino acids.

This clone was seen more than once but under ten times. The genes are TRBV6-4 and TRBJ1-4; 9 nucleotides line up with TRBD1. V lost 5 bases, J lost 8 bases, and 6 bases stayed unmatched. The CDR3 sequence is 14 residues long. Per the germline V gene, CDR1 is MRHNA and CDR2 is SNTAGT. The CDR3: CASSQQGAGEKLFF. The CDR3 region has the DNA TGTGCCAGCAGTCAACAGGGGGCGGGGGAAAAACTGTTTTTT.

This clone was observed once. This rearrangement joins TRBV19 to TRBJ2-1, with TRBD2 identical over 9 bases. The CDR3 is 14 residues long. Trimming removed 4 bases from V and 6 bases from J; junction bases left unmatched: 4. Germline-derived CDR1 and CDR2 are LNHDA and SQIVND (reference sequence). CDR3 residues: CASSSGGASNEQFF. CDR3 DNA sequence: TGTGCCAGTAGTAGCGGGGGGGCATCCAATGAGCAGTTCTTC.

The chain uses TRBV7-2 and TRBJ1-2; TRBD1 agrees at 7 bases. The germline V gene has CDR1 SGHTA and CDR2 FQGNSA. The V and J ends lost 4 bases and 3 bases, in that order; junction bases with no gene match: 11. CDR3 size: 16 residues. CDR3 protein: CASSSQTGQAYYGYTF. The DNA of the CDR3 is TGTGCCAGCAGCTCCCAAACTGGACAGGCCTACTATGGCTACACCTTC.